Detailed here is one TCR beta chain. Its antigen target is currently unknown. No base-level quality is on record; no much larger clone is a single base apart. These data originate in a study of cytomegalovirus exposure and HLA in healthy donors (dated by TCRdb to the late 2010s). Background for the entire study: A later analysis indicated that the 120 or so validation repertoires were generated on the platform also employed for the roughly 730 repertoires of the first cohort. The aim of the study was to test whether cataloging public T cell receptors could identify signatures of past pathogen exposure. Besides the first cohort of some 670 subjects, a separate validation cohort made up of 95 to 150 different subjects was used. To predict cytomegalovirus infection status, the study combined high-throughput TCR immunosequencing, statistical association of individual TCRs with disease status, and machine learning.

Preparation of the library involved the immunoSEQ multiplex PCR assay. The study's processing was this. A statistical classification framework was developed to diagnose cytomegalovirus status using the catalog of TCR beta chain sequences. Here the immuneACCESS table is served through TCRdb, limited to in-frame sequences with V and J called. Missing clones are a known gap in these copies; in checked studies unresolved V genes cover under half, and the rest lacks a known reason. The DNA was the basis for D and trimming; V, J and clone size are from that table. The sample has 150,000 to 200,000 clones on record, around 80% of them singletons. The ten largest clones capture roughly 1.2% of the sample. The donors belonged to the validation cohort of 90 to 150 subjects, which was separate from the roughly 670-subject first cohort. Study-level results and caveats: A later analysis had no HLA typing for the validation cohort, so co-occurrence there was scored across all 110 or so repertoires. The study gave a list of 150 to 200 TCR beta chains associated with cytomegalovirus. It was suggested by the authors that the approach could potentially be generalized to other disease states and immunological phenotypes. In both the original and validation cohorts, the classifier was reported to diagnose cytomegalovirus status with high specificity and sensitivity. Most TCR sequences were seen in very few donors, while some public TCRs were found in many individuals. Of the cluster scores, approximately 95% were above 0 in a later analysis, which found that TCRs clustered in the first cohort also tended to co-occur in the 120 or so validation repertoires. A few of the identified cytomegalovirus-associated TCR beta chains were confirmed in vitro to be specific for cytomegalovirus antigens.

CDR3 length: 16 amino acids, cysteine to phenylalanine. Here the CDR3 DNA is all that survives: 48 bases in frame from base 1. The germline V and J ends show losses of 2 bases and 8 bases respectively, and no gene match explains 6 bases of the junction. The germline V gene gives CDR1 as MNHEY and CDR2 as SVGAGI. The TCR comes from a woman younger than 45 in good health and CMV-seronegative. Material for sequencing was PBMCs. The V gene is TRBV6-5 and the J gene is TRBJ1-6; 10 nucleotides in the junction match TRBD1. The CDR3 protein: CASSYDRGHRDSPLHF. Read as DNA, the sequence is TGTGCCAGCAGTTACGACAGGGGGCACCGGGATTCACCCCTCCACTTT.